This is a list of T cell receptor beta chains from one sample in a study of shared clonotypes between healthy human individuals. Repertoires were generated with immunoSEQ multiplex PCR, while TCRdb's copy carries only in-frame clones and drops some. The sample consists of millions of clones, approximately 92% of them appearing once. Sequencing was done on a sample of naive CD4+ T cells sorted from blood. These receptors all stem from a man younger than 35 in good health. Each CDR3 is given with its conserved first and last residue.

>TRBV27|TRBJ1-3
CASSPRQGFGNTIYF
>TRBV7-9|TRBJ2-1
CASSLAGLIYNEQFF
>TRBV6-6|TRBJ1-5
CASSQEEGASQPQHF
>TRBV10-1|TRBJ1-1
CASSESSLGGGTEAFF
>TRBV4-1|TRBJ1-4
CASSQGTGEATNEKLFF
>TRBV6-6|TRBJ2-3
CASSPGLAVSTDTQYF
>TRBV2|TRBJ1-1
CASKREHTTEAFF
>TRBV5-6|TRBJ2-7
CASSPEAWGSGGLEQYF
>TRBV5-3|TRBJ2-1
CARSLVLANSGSWSSYNEQFF
>TRBV11-2|TRBJ1-4
CASRRITGKTNEKLFF
>TRBV27|TRBJ1-2
CASSSNDILGEGYTF
>TRBV9|TRBJ1-1
CASSVEGYTEAFF
>TRBV4-1|TRBJ2-7
CASSQPRQGSSYEQYF
>TRBV7-2|TRBJ1-5
CASSPLGRVNQPQHF
>TRBV6-5|TRBJ2-5
CASSSRSKWAQETQYF
>TRBV10-2|TRBJ2-7
CASSDWQTSSYEQYF
>TRBV14|TRBJ2-3
CASSQEADTQYF
>TRBV7-6|TRBJ2-2
CASSRDSTGELFF
>TRBV7-2|TRBJ2-7
CASSLVPSGRANEQYF
>TRBV4-1|TRBJ1-2
CASSPGQGLSYGYTF
>TRBV4-1|TRBJ1-5
CASSHLFGNQPQHF
>TRBV27|.
CASGDRVFYEQYF
>TRBV29-1|TRBJ2-3
CSALLAGGTDTQYF
>TRBV5-5|TRBJ2-7
CASSLLAGSYEQYF
>TRBV9|TRBJ2-5
CASSPFGTSGGLGETQYF
>TRBV5-1|TRBJ2-7
CASSLEGASFYEQYF
>TRBV10-3|TRBJ2-6
CAISRGQGSPKTGANVLTF
>TRBV19|TRBJ2-3
CASSPTFTDTQYF
>TRBV4-1|TRBJ2-7
CASSRGYEQYF
>TRBV9|TRBJ1-5
CASSPDRGQFQPQHF
>TRBV6-6|TRBJ2-7
CASSYGSGQSSYEQYF
>TRBV5-4|TRBJ1-4
CASSLEGAQSEKLFF
>TRBV2|TRBJ2-1
CASGRLAGPNEQFF
>TRBV7-9|TRBJ2-5
CASSPKVAGRSQETQYF
>TRBV5-1|TRBJ2-5
CASSLDRVETQYF
>TRBV30|TRBJ2-7
CAWSFPSGASGSGVQYF
>TRBV6-6|TRBJ2-7
CASRNSGRALDEQYF
>TRBV5-4|TRBJ1-2
CASSLGTVNYGYTF
>TRBV21-1|TRBJ1-1
CASSKSKGWVNTEAFF
>TRBV4-1|TRBJ1-6
CASSQVDTSYNSPLHF
>TRBV10-3|TRBJ2-7
CAMSGGLYEQYF
>TRBV5-4|TRBJ2-3
CASSLTGGATDTQYF
>TRBV4-1|TRBJ1-5
CASSRYAGGKQPQHF
>TRBV11-2|TRBJ1-1
CASSLGGIVGTEAFF
>TRBV18|TRBJ2-2
CASSPPVRAGELFF
>TRBV4-1|TRBJ1-2
CASSPGPREPISNYGYTF
>TRBV5-5|TRBJ2-7
CASSLVQGTQEQYF
>TRBV7-9|TRBJ1-1
CASEGLEAFF
>TRBV18|TRBJ2-5
CASSTKETQYF
>TRBV18|TRBJ2-3
CASSPPPNRYSTDTQYF
>TRBV6-6|TRBJ1-5
CASPSGITPQPQHF
>TRBV29-1|TRBJ2-5
CSVGALGRKETQYF
>TRBV20-1|TRBJ2-5
CSAGGPSTQYF
>TRBV9|TRBJ2-7
CASSPTSGVANEQYF
>TRBV18|TRBJ1-6
CASSPDRNSPLHF
>TRBV13|TRBJ2-7
CASSKTSGGPSYEQYF
>TRBV6-6|TRBJ2-1
CASSMDRLGLGGEQFF
>TRBV30|TRBJ2-1
CAWSGALHEQFF
>TRBV30|TRBJ1-1
CAWGQVEAFF
>TRBV25-1|TRBJ2-5
CASSDPGTKYQETQYF